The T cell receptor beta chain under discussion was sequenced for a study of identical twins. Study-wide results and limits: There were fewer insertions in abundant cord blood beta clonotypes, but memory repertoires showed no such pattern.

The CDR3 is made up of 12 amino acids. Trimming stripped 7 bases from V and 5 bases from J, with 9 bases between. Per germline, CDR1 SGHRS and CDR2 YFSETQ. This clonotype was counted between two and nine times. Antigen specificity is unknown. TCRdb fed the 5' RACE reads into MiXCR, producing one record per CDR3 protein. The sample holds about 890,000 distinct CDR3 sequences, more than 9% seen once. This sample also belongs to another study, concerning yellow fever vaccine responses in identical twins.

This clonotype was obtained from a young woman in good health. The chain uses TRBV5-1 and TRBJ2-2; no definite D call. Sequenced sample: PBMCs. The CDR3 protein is CASRAETGELFF. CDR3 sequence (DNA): TGCGCCAGCCGCGCAGAAACCGGGGAGCTGTTTTTT.